The 22 T cell receptor beta chains below were found in one sample sequenced in a study of blood T cells in healthy people across ages. A second PCR, run for roughly 7 to 11 cycles, used a sample-barcoded 5' primer plus a J-beta primer mix. TCRdb used MiXCR to reprocess the 5' RACE reads, holding one entry per CDR3 protein. There are approximately 800,000 distinct CDR3 sequences in the sample; around 25% occur only once, and roughly 3.5% lies in the top ten. A further study also used this sample, focusing on T cells of mothers and their children.

Material: blood. These receptors originate from a boy between 10 and 17 years old in good health.

The rearrangement uses TRBV12-3 or TRBV12-4 and TRBJ2-1; D ambiguous. This CDR3 is built from 15 residues. The V and J ends lost 3 bases and 9 bases respectively, with 18 bases between them. CDR3 region: CASSFESAGIREQFF. Here the CDR3 DNA reads TGTGCCAGCAGTTTCGAATCGGCAGGCATCCGTGAGCAGTTCTTC.

This clonotype showed up just a few times. This chain links TRBV5-6 with TRBJ2-1; D remains ambiguous. This CDR3 contains 14 residues. Deletions cut 4 bases from V and 3 bases from J, with 11 bases between. Germline V gene lookup returns CDR1 SGHDT and CDR2 YYEEEE. CDR3 in DNA: TGTGCCAGCAGCGGGGTATTGGGCTACAATGAGCAGTTCTTC. Amino acids: CASSGVLGYNEQFF. Supplemented by reference TRBV5-6 and TRBJ2-1, the full variable domain reads DAGVTQSPTHLIKTRGQQVTLRCSPKSGHDTVSWYQQALGQGPQFIFQYYEEEERQRGNFPDRFSGHQFPNYSSELNVNALLLGDSALYLCASSGVLGYNEQFFGPGTRLTVL.

The chain joins TRBV7-8 to TRBJ1-5; TRBD1 aligns across 7 bases. The germline CDR1 and CDR2 sequences are SGHVS and FQNEAQ. Losses at the gene ends were 8 bases for V and 5 bases for J; bases not matched to a gene: 15. This CDR3 is built from 16 residues. The CDR3 bases are TGTGCCAGCTCGGTGATCGGGACAGAACTATATCAGCCCCAGCATTTT. It is translated as CASSVIGTELYQPQHF. Combining the CDR3 with reference TRBV7-8 and TRBJ1-5 gives the whole variable domain GAGVSQSPRYKVAKRGQDVALRCDPISGHVSLFWYQQALGQGPEFLTYFQNEAQLDKSGLPSDRFFAERPEGSVSTLKIQRTQQEDSAVYLCASSVIGTELYQPQHFGDGTRLSIL.

The gene calls are TRBV12-3 or TRBV12-4 and TRBJ2-7; 10 nucleotides agree with TRBD2. The CDR3 is made up of 13 amino acids. Trimming took 4 bases from V and 12 from J; bases not matched to a gene: 9. The CDR3 region has the DNA TGTGCCAGCAGTTCGGCTAGCGGGAGCGCGCGGTACTTC. Translation gives CASSSASGSARYF.

This clonotype has only a few counts. The chain has TRBV7-2 and TRBJ2-7; TRBD2 matches 9 bases. The CDR3 is made up of 15 amino acids. CDR1 is SGHTA and CDR2 is FQGNSA in the germline V gene. Trimming removed 5 bases from V and 2 bases from J; junction bases left unmatched: 7. The CDR3 region is CASSRSSGGAYEQYF. CDR3 nucleotides: TGTGCCAGCAGCCGAAGTAGCGGGGGCGCCTACGAGCAGTACTTC. Full variable domain (remainder filled in from reference TRBV7-2 and TRBJ2-7): GAGVSQSPSNKVTEKGKDVELRCDPISGHTALYWYRQSLGQGLEFLIYFQGNSAPDKSGLPSDRFSAERTGGSVSTLTIQRTQQEDSAVYLCASSRSSGGAYEQYFGPGTRLTVT.

The chain combines TRBV10-3 with TRBJ2-5; TRBD1 matches 8 bases. In germline, CDR1 is ENHRY, CDR2 SYGVKD. V trimming: 3 bases; J trimming: 4 bases; junction bases outside the gene matches: 10. This CDR3 has 16 residues. The CDR3 bases are TGTGCCATCAGTGAATGGGACAGGAGTATTTCAGAGACCCAGTACTTC. Its protein is CAISEWDRSISETQYF.

The sample holds a few counts of this clonotype. This chain's CDR3 is CASSLEDPVTEAFF. The CDR3 bases are TGTGCCAGCAGCTTAGAGGACCCAGTCACTGAAGCTTTCTTT. The rearrangement uses TRBV7-9 and TRBJ1-1; D is unresolved. The CDR3 runs to 14 residues. Deletions cut 1 base from V and 4 bases from J, with 10 bases between. CDR1 and CDR2 (germline): SEHNR, FQNEAQ (reference sequence).

This clonotype was recorded a few times. Relative to the germline gene, one junction end is altered; a read error may explain this. The V call is TRBV25-1, the J call TRBJ2-1, with 8 bases aligning to TRBD2. CDR1 and CDR2 from the germline V gene are MGHDK and SYGVNS. The length of the CDR3 is 16 residues. The CDR3: CASSESGRGAAWEQFF. In DNA, the CDR3 is TGTGCCAGCAGCGAATCGGGGCGGGGGGCCGCGTGGGAGCAGTTCTTC.

V and J are TRBV11-2 and TRBJ1-5; 8 bases agree with TRBD1. This CDR3 spans 15 amino acids. Per the germline V gene, CDR1 is SGHAT and CDR2 is FQNNGV. The J segment lost 5 bases and the V segment lost 0 bases, leaving 3 bases of the junction unmatched. The CDR3 DNA is TGTGCCAGCAGCTTAGAAGCAGGGGGCCATCAGCCCCAGCATTTT. Protein sequence: CASSLEAGGHQPQHF.

In its sample, this clonotype was seen a few times. The gene calls are TRBV6-5 and TRBJ1-1, with 7 bases matching TRBD1. The length of the CDR3 is 14 residues. The germline CDR1 and CDR2 sequences are MNHEY and SVGAGI. The V segment lost 4 bases and the J segment 1 base; nucleotides outside the gene matches: 3. The CDR3 protein is CASSLWTGNTEAFF. The DNA for the CDR3 is TGTGCCAGCAGTTTGTGGACAGGGAACACTGAAGCTTTCTTT.

The V gene is TRBV20-1, the J gene TRBJ1-5, with D unclear. The germline V gene encodes CDR1 DFQATT and CDR2 SNEGSKA (reference sequence). The V end lost 1 base, the J end lost 6 bases, and 4 bases lay between the germline ends. There are 11 residues in the CDR3. The CDR3 loop is CSARGGQPQHF. The CDR3 DNA sequence: TGCAGTGCTAGAGGCGGTCAGCCCCAGCATTTT.

The chain carries TRBV7-2 and TRBJ2-3, with D possibly being TRBD1 (5 bases). V shed 5 bases and J shed 2 bases, with 26 bases lying between them. CDR3 length equals 19 residues. Germline lookup yields CDR1 SGHTA and CDR2 FQGNSA. This CDR3 reads CASSQTATRLGRNTDTQYF. As DNA, the CDR3 is TGTGCCAGCAGCCAGACAGCGACACGGCTAGGCCGGAACACAGATACGCAGTATTTT.

This clonotype appeared a single time. This chain uses TRBV5-1 with TRBJ1-1, with 8 bases lining up with TRBD1. Germline loops: CDR1 SGHRS, CDR2 YFSETQ. J was trimmed by 11 bases and V by 2 bases; bases with no gene match: 8. This CDR3 region has 13 residues. The DNA for the CDR3 is TGCGCCAGCAGCTTTTCAGGGGGCGCGACGGCTTTCTTT. Amino acid sequence: CASSFSGGATAFF.

V and J are TRBV5-1 and TRBJ1-4, with 7 bases aligning to TRBD1. The J segment lost 3 bases and the V segment lost 2 bases, leaving 7 bases of the junction unmatched. The CDR3 runs 16 residues. Germline lookup yields CDR1 SGHRS and CDR2 YFSETQ. In DNA form, the CDR3 reads TGCGCCAGCAGCTTCGACAGACAGGGCCCTAATGAAAAACTGTTTTTT. Its translation: CASSFDRQGPNEKLFF. Together with reference TRBV5-1 and TRBJ1-4, the CDR3 gives the full variable domain: KAGVTQTPRYLIKTRGQQVTLSCSPISGHRSVSWYQQTPGQGLQFLFEYFSETQRNKGNFPGRFSGRQFSNSRSEMNVSTLELGDSALYLCASSFDRQGPNEKLFFGSGTQLSVL.

The rearrangement uses TRBV7-9 and TRBJ2-4, with D maybe TRBD1 (6 bases). Germline loops: CDR1 SEHNR, CDR2 FQNEAQ (reference sequence). The V and J ends lost 7 bases and 3 bases respectively, with 10 bases between them. This CDR3 spans 13 amino acids. The CDR3 region has the DNA TGTGCCAGCATGCACAGGGACAAAAACATTCAGTACTTC. Encoded protein: CASMHRDKNIQYF.

The V gene is TRBV6-6, the J gene TRBJ2-5, with D possibly TRBD2 on 6 matching bases. TRBJ2-1 matches the DNA end more closely, so the J call is doubtful. This CDR3 contains 16 residues. CDR1 and CDR2 (germline): MNHNY, SVGAGI (reference sequence). The CDR3 reads CASSYGAGGRLNEQFF. CDR3 nucleotide sequence: TGTGCCAGCAGTTATGGGGCCGGGGGAAGGTTAAATGAGCAGTTCTTC.

The V gene is TRBV4-3, the J gene TRBJ2-5; D uncertain. The end of the DNA fits TRBJ2-7 better, so the J call may be wrong. Germline CDR1 and CDR2: LGHNA and YSLEER. CDR3 size: 14 residues. In nucleotides, the CDR3 is TGCGCCAGCAGCCAAGATCCCCGTTCCTACGAGCAGTACTTC. This gives the protein CASSQDPRSYEQYF.

The J gene is TRBJ1-6, the V gene TRBV12-3 or TRBV12-4, with D perhaps TRBD1 (5 bases). Trimming cost V 4 bases and J 6 bases, with 10 bases left between them. The CDR3 runs 14 residues. The DNA of the CDR3 is TGTGCCAGCAGTTCACAGGACCTTAATTCACCCCTCCACTTT. Translated: CASSSQDLNSPLHF.

Here the CDR3 DNA reads TGTGCCACTACGGGCCGGGACAGGGGAGAGGTTGAGCAGTTCTTC. It specifies CATTGRDRGEVEQFF. This chain connects TRBV7-9 to TRBJ2-1; 10 bases line up with TRBD1. V lost 10 bases to trimming and J lost 9 bases; unmatched junction nucleotides: 15. The CDR3 covers 15 residues. Germline CDR1 is SEHNR and CDR2 is FQNEAQ (reference sequence).

V is TRBV6-5 and J is TRBJ2-2, with 10 bases fitting TRBD2. J lost 5 bases, V lost 3 bases, and 9 bases had no gene match. From germline, CDR1 is MNHEY and CDR2 SVGAGI. The CDR3 is 17 residues long. The CDR3 protein is CASSYASLAGTTGELFF. CDR3 coding DNA: TGTGCCAGCAGTTATGCCTCACTAGCGGGGACAACCGGGGAGCTGTTTTTT.

The chain is built from TRBV20-1 and TRBJ2-1, with 10 bases identical to TRBD2. Germline V CDR1 and CDR2: DFQATT, SNEGSKA (reference sequence). The CDR3 length is 15 residues. With 2 bases clipped from V and 5 bases from J, the junction kept 6 bases outside the gene matches. CDR3 DNA sequence: TGCAGTGCTAGACCGCTAGCGGGGGTGAACAATGAGCAGTTCTTC. Its translation: CSARPLAGVNNEQFF.

This clonotype has only a few counts. Sequence at one end of the junction differs from germline and may be a read error. This chain joins TRBV20-1 and TRBJ2-1; D is perhaps TRBD2 (6 bases). CDR1 DFQATT and CDR2 SNEGSKA come from the germline V gene (reference sequence). The CDR3 has 13 amino acids. The CDR3 protein is CSARQEGLGEQLF. The CDR3 DNA follows: TGCAGTGCTAGGCAGGAGGGCCTTGGTGAGCAGCTCTTC.